The entry below gives a single T cell receptor beta chain sequence along with its context. These data belong to a study of blood T cell repertoires in COVID-19. Measured with immunoSEQ multiplex PCR; TCRdb has only the in-frame clones, and not every one. The sample carries about 180,000 clones, around 85% recorded once. The receptor was isolated from an older person with COVID-19, enrolled during active disease. The sample comprised peripheral blood.

In nucleotides, the CDR3 is TGTGCCAGTATTGGGGGGACTAATGAAAAACTGTTTTTT. This codes for CASIGGTNEKLFF. This chain connects TRBV28 to TRBJ1-4, with D tentatively TRBD1 (5 bases). The CDR3 is 13 residues long. Deletions cut 9 bases from V and 2 bases from J, with 10 bases between. CDR1 and CDR2 (germline): MDHEN, SYDVKM.